A single sample is the source of the 28 T cell receptor beta chains below, sequenced in a study of blood T cells in healthy people across ages. A second PCR of roughly 6 to 12 cycles used a sample-barcoded 5' primer and a J-beta primer mix. In TCRdb, the 5' RACE reads were re-called with MiXCR into one record per CDR3 protein. This table has 650,000 to 800,000 distinct CDR3 sequences, about 42% appearing once. The sequenced sample was blood. Source of these receptors: a man between 60 and 75 years old in good health.

Comment on this clonotype: The junction shows a germline mismatch at one end, possibly a read error. The chain combines TRBV11-3 with TRBJ2-7; TRBD1 might be the D (5 bases). The CDR3 is made up of 12 amino acids. Germline V gives CDR1 SGHNT, CDR2 YENEEA. The CDR3 spells CTSSHDSYEQYF. Written as DNA, the CDR3 is TGTACCAGCAGTCATGACAGCTACGAGCAGTACTTC.

The count of this clonotype is one. The V gene is TRBV5-6, the J gene TRBJ2-2; 8 nucleotides line up with TRBD2. Germline V gene data show CDR1 as SGHDT and CDR2 as YYEEEE. V was clipped by 3 bases and J by 5 bases; unmatched bases: 12. The CDR3 runs 17 residues. As DNA, the CDR3 is TGTGCCAGCAGCTATGAAGACGGGGGGGCGTCGACCGGGGAGCTGTTTTTT. Protein sequence: CASSYEDGGASTGELFF.

The chain recombines TRBV27 with TRBJ1-1, with TRBD1 identical over 8 bases. The CDR3 extends over 16 amino acids. Unmatched junction bases numbered 11, after V lost 5 bases and J lost 3 bases. CDR1 is MNHEY, CDR2 SMNVEV, per germline (reference sequence). CDR3 loop: CASSANGQGGDTEAFF. DNA of the CDR3: TGTGCCAGCAGTGCTAATGGACAGGGAGGAGACACTGAAGCTTTCTTT.

This clonotype was observed a few times. The chain uses TRBV20-1 and TRBJ2-5; the D is unclear. V gave up 6 bases and J gave up 4 bases, with 15 bases separating them. Germline loops: CDR1 DFQATT, CDR2 SNEGSKA (reference sequence). CDR3 length: 13 amino acids. CDR3 region: CSAIRTERETQYF. The CDR3 DNA reads TGCAGTGCGATAAGGACCGAGAGAGAGACCCAGTACTTC.

The genes are TRBV7-3 and TRBJ2-3; D unresolved. Trimming removed 2 bases at V and 2 bases at J, with 11 bases between. CDR1 SGHTA and CDR2 FQGTGA come from the germline V gene. This CDR3 has 15 residues. Written as DNA, the CDR3 is TGTGCCAGCAGCTTATATGGGGAATACACAGATACGCAGTATTTT. Translation gives CASSLYGEYTDTQYF.

DNA of the CDR3: TGCGCCAGCAGGGGGGACAGGTCGTACGAGCAGTACTTC. It encodes CASRGDRSYEQYF. This chain links TRBV10-2 with TRBJ2-7; TRBD1 aligns across 8 bases. The V gene end was trimmed by 6 bases and the J gene end by 4 bases; junction bases not matched to a gene: 5. The CDR3 runs to 13 residues. CDR1 and CDR2 (germline): WSHSY, SAAADI.

This clonotype has only a few counts. This chain joins TRBV11-2 and TRBJ2-3; D is unclear. The CDR3 sequence is 15 residues long. V dropped 3 bases and J dropped 1 base, with 11 bases sitting between them. Germline CDR1 SGHAT, CDR2 FQNNGV. The CDR3 loop reads CASSFQVSRTDTQYF. DNA for the CDR3: TGTGCCAGCAGCTTCCAGGTCTCTCGCACAGATACGCAGTATTTT.

J is TRBJ1-5 and V is TRBV20-1, with 9 bases fitting TRBD1. This CDR3 is built from 13 residues. CDR1 and CDR2 from the germline V gene are DFQATT and SNEGSKA (reference sequence). V was clipped by 5 bases and J by 5 bases; unmatched bases: 4. The CDR3 DNA sequence: TGCAGTGCTGGACAGGGGCAGCATCAGCCCCAGCATTTT. Its translation is CSAGQGQHQPQHF.

V gene TRBV7-2 combines with J gene TRBJ2-7; no clear D. V lost 4 bases and J 9 bases, leaving 16 bases between the germline ends. CDR3 length equals 13 residues. Germline V gene lookup returns CDR1 SGHTA and CDR2 FQGNSA. CDR3 nucleotides: TGTGCCAGCAGCTCAGAGTTCAATCTGGGGCAGTACTTC. It codes for CASSSEFNLGQYF. The full variable domain, completed using reference TRBV7-2 and TRBJ2-7, is GAGVSQSPSNKVTEKGKDVELRCDPISGHTALYWYRQSLGQGLEFLIYFQGNSAPDKSGLPSDRFSAERTGGSVSTLTIQRTQQEDSAVYLCASSSEFNLGQYFGPGTRLTVT.

This chain connects TRBV6-2 or TRBV6-3 to TRBJ2-6; no definite D call. The CDR3 is made up of 14 amino acids. Germline CDR1 reads MNHEY; CDR2 reads SVGEGT. With 8 bases removed from V and 0 bases from J, the gap between germline ends came to 8 bases. The CDR3 nucleotides are TGTGCCAGCCTTCTCCCCTCTGGGGCCAACGTCCTGACTTTC. Translating gives CASLLPSGANVLTF.

The chain is built from TRBV6-2 or TRBV6-3 and TRBJ1-1; a possible D gene is TRBD1 (6 bases). The CDR3 has 13 amino acids. V was clipped by 5 bases and J by 3 bases, with 10 bases between them. CDR1 MNHEY and CDR2 SVGEGT come from the germline V gene. The DNA of the CDR3 is TGTGCCAGCAGTACCGGACAGTACACTGAAGCTTTCTTT. This encodes CASSTGQYTEAFF.

This clonotype occurred once. V usage is TRBV29-1 and J usage is TRBJ2-3; TRBD2 agrees at 8 bases. Germline CDR1 and CDR2: SQVTM and ANQGSEA. The CDR3 runs 14 residues. Trimming removed 5 bases from V and 2 bases from J; junction bases left unmatched: 6. Written as DNA, the CDR3 is TGCAGCGTTACTAGCGGATTTTACACAGATACGCAGTATTTT. Translation gives CSVTSGFYTDTQYF.

The chain links TRBV20-1 to TRBJ2-3; 8 bases are a match to TRBD2. V lost 4 bases to trimming and J lost 5 bases; unmatched junction nucleotides: 11. This CDR3 spans 15 amino acids. Germline CDR1 is DFQATT and CDR2 is SNEGSKA (reference sequence). CDR3 in DNA: TGCAGTGCTAACGGGGGGGCGGTAGTAGAAGATACGCAGTATTTT. This codes for CSANGGAVVEDTQYF.

The chain has TRBV7-2 and TRBJ2-5, with 7 positions matching TRBD1. Germline lookup yields CDR1 SGHTA and CDR2 FQGNSA. Trimming took 5 bases from V and 0 from J; bases not matched to a gene: 6. The CDR3 loop spans 15 amino acids. Written as DNA, the CDR3 is TGTACCAGCAGCCGAGACGGACAGGACCAAGAGACCCAGTACTTC. Translated: CTSSRDGQDQETQYF. The full variable domain, with the rest looked up from reference TRBV7-2 and TRBJ2-5, is GAGVSQSPSNKVTEKGKDVELRCDPISGHTALYWYRQSLGQGLEFLIYFQGNSAPDKSGLPSDRFSAERTGGSVSTLTIQRTQQEDSAVYLCTSSRDGQDQETQYFGPGTRLLVL.

V gene TRBV30 combines with J gene TRBJ1-2; a possible D gene is TRBD1 (5 bases). CDR1 GTSNPN and CDR2 SVGIG come from the germline V gene (reference sequence). The CDR3 loop spans 12 amino acids. The V gene lost 3 bases and the J gene lost 4 bases, with 9 bases spanning the gap. CDR3 in amino acids: CAWRRRVYGYTF. CDR3 sequence (DNA): TGTGCCTGGAGACGCAGGGTCTATGGCTACACCTTC.

This clonotype was observed a few times. The chain links TRBV2 to TRBJ2-4, with TRBD2 matching 7 bases. Germline V gene data show CDR1 as SNHLY and CDR2 as FYNNEI. J gave up 5 bases and V 4 bases, and 2 bases lay outside the gene matches. The CDR3 covers 13 residues. The CDR3 nucleotides read TGTGCCAGCAGTGGTGGGAGGGAAAACATTCAGTACTTC. This gives the protein CASSGGRENIQYF.

This clonotype came up a few times. The chain combines TRBV28 with TRBJ1-1, with D perhaps matching TRBD1 (5 bases). There are 14 residues in the CDR3. The ends were cut back, 5 bases at V and 6 bases at J, with 16 bases in the middle. The germline V gene has CDR1 MDHEN and CDR2 SYDVKM. CDR3 sequence (DNA): TGTGCCAGCAGTCCCGGGGCAACGGTCCCTGAAGCTTTCTTT. This encodes CASSPGATVPEAFF.

The V call is TRBV24-1, the J call TRBJ2-1; D possibly corresponds to TRBD2 (6 bases). Germline V lookup: CDR1 KGHDR, CDR2 SFDVKD. Between the trimmed V and J ends, which lost 9 bases and 4 bases, there was a span of 12 bases. The CDR3 sequence is 13 residues long. CDR3 DNA sequence: TGTGCCACCGGGGCTAGCGTTTACAATGAGCAGTTCTTC. Its translation is CATGASVYNEQFF.

J is TRBJ2-1 and V is TRBV6-1, with TRBD2 matching over 11 bases. Per the germline V gene, CDR1 is MNHNS and CDR2 is SASEGT. J lost 5 bases, V lost 6 bases, and 6 bases had no gene match. The CDR3 extends over 15 amino acids. CDR3 protein: CASRPSGGNHNEQFF. The DNA of the CDR3 is TGTGCCAGCAGACCTAGCGGGGGGAACCACAATGAGCAGTTCTTC.

The table lists this clonotype with a few counts. The chain couples TRBV5-1 to TRBJ2-7, with 7 bases identical to TRBD1. Germline V gene lookup returns CDR1 SGHRS and CDR2 YFSETQ. The CDR3 consists of 14 residues. The V gene end was trimmed by 4 bases and the J gene end by 2 bases; junction bases not matched to a gene: 6. The CDR3 DNA reads TGCGCCAGCAGCCAAAAAGACAGGGCCTACGAGCAGTACTTC. Its translation: CASSQKDRAYEQYF.

The chain has TRBV20-1 and TRBJ2-1, with 9 bases fitting TRBD2. Germline assignment: CDR1 DFQATT and CDR2 SNEGSKA (reference sequence). The CDR3 runs 15 residues. Unmatched junction bases numbered 5, after V lost 5 bases and J lost 0 bases. Here the CDR3 reads CSAPRGGSSYNEQFF. The CDR3 nucleotides are TGCAGTGCTCCGCGGGGGGGGAGCTCCTACAATGAGCAGTTCTTC.

This clonotype was seen more than once but under ten times. The V and J genes are TRBV7-2 and TRBJ1-6; D is unclear. V was cut by 3 bases and J by 8 bases, with 11 bases left in between. The CDR3 has 14 amino acids. Germline V lookup: CDR1 SGHTA, CDR2 FQGNSA. The CDR3 DNA sequence: TGTGCCAGCAGCTTCCGAGGGTGGGATTCACCCCTCCACTTT. Amino acid sequence: CASSFRGWDSPLHF.

In DNA form, the CDR3 reads TGTGCCAGCAGGAGTTACGGGACCCCACAAGGGGCCCAGTACTTC. Encoded protein: CASRSYGTPQGAQYF. This rearrangement joins TRBV5-6 to TRBJ2-7, with D perhaps assigned TRBD1 or TRBD2 (5 bases each). The germline V gene has CDR1 SGHDT and CDR2 YYEEEE. Trimming took 5 bases from V and 10 from J, leaving 25 bases between them. This CDR3 spans 15 amino acids.

The chain has TRBV9 and TRBJ2-5, with 11 bases that match TRBD2. V was pared by 7 bases and J by 4 bases, with 9 bases of the junction left unmatched. In germline, CDR1 is SGDLS, CDR2 YYNGEE. This CDR3 region has 15 residues. DNA for the CDR3: TGTGCCAGCGGCTCTACTAGCGGGGGAGGAGAGACCCAGTACTTC. Its protein is CASGSTSGGGETQYF.

The chain is built from TRBV19 and TRBJ2-5; the D is unclear. The CDR3 runs to 13 residues. In germline, CDR1 is LNHDA, CDR2 SQIVND (reference sequence). The germline V and J ends were trimmed by 8 bases and 6 bases, with 16 bases remaining between them. The CDR3 DNA reads TGTGCCAGTGGGCAAGGTCCACAACAGACCCAGTACTTC. Encoded protein: CASGQGPQQTQYF.

This clonotype was observed a few times. The chain employs TRBV14 and TRBJ2-3; no definite D call. The germline V and J ends were trimmed by 1 base and 4 bases, with 6 bases remaining between them. The length of the CDR3 is 13 residues. Germline lookup yields CDR1 SGHDN and CDR2 FVKESK. The CDR3 DNA sequence: TGTGCCAGCAGCCAAGTCCGAGCAGATACGCAGTATTTT. It encodes CASSQVRADTQYF.

This clonotype has more than one count but fewer than ten. The chain uses TRBV7-2 and TRBJ2-1, with D unclear. The germline V gene encodes CDR1 SGHTA and CDR2 FQGNSA. The CDR3 totals 16 residues. The V end was cut by 5 bases, the J end by 5 bases, with 19 bases between. DNA of the CDR3: TGTGCCAGCAGCCTAGGGTTGGGCAACTACGACAATGAGCAGTTCTTC. It is translated as CASSLGLGNYDNEQFF.

This clonotype was counted only a few times. The V and J genes are TRBV10-3 and TRBJ2-6; D perhaps matches TRBD1 (7 bases). CDR3 length: 20 amino acids. Germline CDR1 reads ENHRY; CDR2 reads SYGVKD. Trimming pared 7 bases from V and 1 base from J, leaving 26 bases between. This CDR3 is CAINPGQTTRGTSGANVLTF. CDR3 nucleotides: TGTGCCATCAACCCGGGACAGACGACACGAGGGACTTCTGGGGCCAACGTCCTGACTTTC.